This T cell receptor (beta chain) came from a study of T-cell memory formation after mild COVID-19. Points from the study as a whole: From day 15 to 85, contracting clones were balanced between CD4 and CD8, whereas later expanders leaned toward CD4+. Some clones that responded were present in memory (sampled pre-infection), which suggests cross-reactive memory joined. The main location of contracting CD4+ clones was CM and EM, and that of contracting CD8+ clones was EMRA.

5'RACE with constant-segment primers yielded barcoded, UMI-tagged TCR alpha and TCR beta cDNA libraries. TCRdb re-derived calls from the 5' RACE reads in MiXCR, one entry per CDR3 protein. Of around 430,000 distinct CDR3 sequences listed, approximately 15% are singletons. This clonotype turned up a few times. Its antigen is undetermined. The receptor was derived from a man between 18 and 29 years old who had mild COVID-19 (a few samples of this study predate the infection). Cell type and time point are not known. The sequenced sample consisted of PBMCs or a T cell subset sorted from them (not recorded which).

CDR3 DNA sequence: TGTGCCAGCAGCTCTACAGGGGTAGTAAGCGATACGCAGTATTTT. This sequence encodes CASSSTGVVSDTQYF. The V call is TRBV5-8, the J call TRBJ2-3; 7 bases are a match to TRBD1. From germline, CDR1 is SGHTS and CDR2 YDEGEE. V was pared by 3 bases and J by 6 bases, with 10 bases of the junction left unmatched. The CDR3 loop spans 15 amino acids.